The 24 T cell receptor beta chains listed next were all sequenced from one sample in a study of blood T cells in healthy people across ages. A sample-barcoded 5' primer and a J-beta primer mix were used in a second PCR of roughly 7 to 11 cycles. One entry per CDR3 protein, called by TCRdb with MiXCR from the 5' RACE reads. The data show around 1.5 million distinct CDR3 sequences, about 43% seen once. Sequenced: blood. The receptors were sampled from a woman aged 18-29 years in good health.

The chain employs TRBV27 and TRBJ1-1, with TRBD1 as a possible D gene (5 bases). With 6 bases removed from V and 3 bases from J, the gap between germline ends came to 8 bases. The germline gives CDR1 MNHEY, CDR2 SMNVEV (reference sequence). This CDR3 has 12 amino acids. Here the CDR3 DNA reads TGTGCCAGCAGGGGGGGGTACACTGAAGCTTTCTTT. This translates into CASRGGYTEAFF.

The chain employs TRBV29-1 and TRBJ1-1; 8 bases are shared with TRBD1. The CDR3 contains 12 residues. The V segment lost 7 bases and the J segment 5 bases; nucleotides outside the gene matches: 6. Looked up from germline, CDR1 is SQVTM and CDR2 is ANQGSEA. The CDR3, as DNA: TGCAGCGCAAACAGGGGGTCAACTGAAGCTTTCTTT. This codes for CSANRGSTEAFF.

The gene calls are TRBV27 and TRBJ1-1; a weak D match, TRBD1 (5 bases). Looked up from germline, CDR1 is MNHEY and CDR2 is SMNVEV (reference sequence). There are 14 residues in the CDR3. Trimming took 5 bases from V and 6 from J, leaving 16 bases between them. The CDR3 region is CASSTQGGLAEAFF. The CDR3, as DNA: TGTGCCAGCAGTACCCAGGGAGGGTTAGCTGAAGCTTTCTTT.

Here the CDR3 DNA reads TGTGCCAGCAGTGAGGGACAAGAATATCAGCCCCAGCATTTT. Translation: CASSEGQEYQPQHF. The chain joins TRBV6-1 to TRBJ1-5, with a possible D match to TRBD1 (6 bases). Per the germline V gene, CDR1 is MNHNS and CDR2 is SASEGT. Trimming shortened V by 3 bases and J by 5 bases, and 11 bases separated the two germline ends. The length of the CDR3 is 14 residues.

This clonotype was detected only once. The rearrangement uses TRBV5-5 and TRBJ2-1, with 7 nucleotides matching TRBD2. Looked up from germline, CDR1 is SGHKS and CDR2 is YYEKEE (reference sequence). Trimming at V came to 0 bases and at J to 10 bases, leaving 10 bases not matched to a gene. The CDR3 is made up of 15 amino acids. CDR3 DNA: TGTGCCAGCAGCTTGGATGGGGGGGGTCTCTACGAGCAGTTCTTC. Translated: CASSLDGGGLYEQFF. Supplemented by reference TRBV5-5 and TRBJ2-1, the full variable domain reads DAGVTQSPTHLIKTRGQQVTLRCSPISGHKSVSWYQQVLGQGPQFIFQYYEKEERGRGNFPDRFSARQFPNYSSELNVNALLLGDSALYLCASSLDGGGLYEQFFGPGTRLTVL.

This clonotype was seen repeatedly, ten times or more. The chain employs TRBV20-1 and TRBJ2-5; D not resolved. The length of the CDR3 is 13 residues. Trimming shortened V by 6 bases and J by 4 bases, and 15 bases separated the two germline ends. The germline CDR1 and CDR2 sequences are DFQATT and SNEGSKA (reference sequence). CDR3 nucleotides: TGCAGTGCATGGGTCGGTCAAGGAGAGACCCAGTACTTC. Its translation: CSAWVGQGETQYF.

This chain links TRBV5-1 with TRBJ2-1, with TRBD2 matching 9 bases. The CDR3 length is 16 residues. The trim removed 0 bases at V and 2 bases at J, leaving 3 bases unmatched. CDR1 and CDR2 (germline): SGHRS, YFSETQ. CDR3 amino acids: CASSLASGIPYNEQFF. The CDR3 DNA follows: TGCGCCAGCAGCTTGGCTAGCGGGATCCCCTACAATGAGCAGTTCTTC.

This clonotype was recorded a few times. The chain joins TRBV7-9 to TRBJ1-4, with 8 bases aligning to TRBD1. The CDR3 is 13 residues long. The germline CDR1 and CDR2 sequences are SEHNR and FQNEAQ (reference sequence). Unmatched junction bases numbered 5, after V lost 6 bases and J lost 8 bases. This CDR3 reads CASSQQGGEKLFF. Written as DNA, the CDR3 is TGTGCCAGCAGTCAACAGGGGGGGGAAAAACTGTTTTTT.

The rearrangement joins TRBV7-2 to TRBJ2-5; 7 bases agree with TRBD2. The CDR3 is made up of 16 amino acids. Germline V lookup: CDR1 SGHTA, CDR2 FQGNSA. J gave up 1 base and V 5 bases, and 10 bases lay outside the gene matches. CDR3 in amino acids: CASSPQLAVSQETQYF. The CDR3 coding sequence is TGTGCCAGCAGCCCACAGCTAGCGGTATCCCAAGAGACCCAGTACTTC.

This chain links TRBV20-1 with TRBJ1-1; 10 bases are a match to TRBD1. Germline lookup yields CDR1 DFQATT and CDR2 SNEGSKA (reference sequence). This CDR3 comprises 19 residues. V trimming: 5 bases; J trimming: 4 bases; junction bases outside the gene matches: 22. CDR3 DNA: TGCAGTGCTCGGGACAGGGGCGTACAAACCTCATCGGGGTGCACTGAAGCTTTCTTT. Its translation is CSARDRGVQTSSGCTEAFF.

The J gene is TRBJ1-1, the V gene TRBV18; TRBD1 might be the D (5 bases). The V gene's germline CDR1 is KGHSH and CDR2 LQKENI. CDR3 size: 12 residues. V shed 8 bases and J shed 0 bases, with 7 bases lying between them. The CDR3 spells CASEGMNTEAFF. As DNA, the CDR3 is TGTGCCAGCGAGGGGATGAACACTGAAGCTTTCTTT.

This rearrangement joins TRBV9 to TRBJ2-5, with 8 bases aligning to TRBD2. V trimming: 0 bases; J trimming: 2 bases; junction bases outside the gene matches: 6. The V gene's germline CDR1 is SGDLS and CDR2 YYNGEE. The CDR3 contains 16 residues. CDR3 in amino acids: CASSVAIAGTQETQYF. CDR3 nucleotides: TGTGCCAGCAGCGTAGCTATAGCGGGGACACAAGAGACCCAGTACTTC.

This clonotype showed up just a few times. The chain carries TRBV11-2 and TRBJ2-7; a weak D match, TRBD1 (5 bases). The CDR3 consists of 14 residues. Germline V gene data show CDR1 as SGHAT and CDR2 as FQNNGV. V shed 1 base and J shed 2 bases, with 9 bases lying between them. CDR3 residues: CASSLVVQAYEQYF. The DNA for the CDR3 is TGTGCCAGCAGCTTAGTCGTACAGGCCTACGAGCAGTACTTC. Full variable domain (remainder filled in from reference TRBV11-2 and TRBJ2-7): EAGVAQSPRYKIIEKRQSVAFWCNPISGHATLYWYQQILGQGPKLLIQFQNNGVVDDSQLPKDRFSAERLKGVDSTLKIQPAKLEDSAVYLCASSLVVQAYEQYFGPGTRLTVT.

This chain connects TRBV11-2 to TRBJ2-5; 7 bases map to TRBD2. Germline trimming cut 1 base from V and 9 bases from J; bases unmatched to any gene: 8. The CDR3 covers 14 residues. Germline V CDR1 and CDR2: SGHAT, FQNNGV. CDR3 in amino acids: CASSLGGRGSAQYF. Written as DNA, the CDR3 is TGTGCCAGCAGCTTAGGGGGGAGGGGCTCGGCCCAGTACTTC.

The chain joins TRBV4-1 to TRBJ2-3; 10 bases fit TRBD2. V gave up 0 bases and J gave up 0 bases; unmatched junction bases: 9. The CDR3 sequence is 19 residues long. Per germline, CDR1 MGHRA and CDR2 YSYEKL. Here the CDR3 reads CASSQDRLAGAPSTDTQYF. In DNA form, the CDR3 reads TGCGCCAGCAGCCAAGATCGGCTAGCGGGAGCACCCAGCACAGATACGCAGTATTTT.

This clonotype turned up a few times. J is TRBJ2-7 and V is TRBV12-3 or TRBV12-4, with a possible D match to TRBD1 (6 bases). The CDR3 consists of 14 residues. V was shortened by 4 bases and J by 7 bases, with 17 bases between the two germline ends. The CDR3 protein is CASSSPGQGREQYF. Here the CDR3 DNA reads TGTGCCAGCAGTTCCCCGGGTCAGGGGAGAGAGCAGTACTTC.

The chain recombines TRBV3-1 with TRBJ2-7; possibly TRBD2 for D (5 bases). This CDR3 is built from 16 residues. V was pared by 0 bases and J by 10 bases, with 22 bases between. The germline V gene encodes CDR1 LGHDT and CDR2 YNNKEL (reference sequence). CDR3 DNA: TGTGCCAGCAGCCAAGATAATCAAGGACTGAGAGAAACCCAGTACTTC. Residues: CASSQDNQGLRETQYF.

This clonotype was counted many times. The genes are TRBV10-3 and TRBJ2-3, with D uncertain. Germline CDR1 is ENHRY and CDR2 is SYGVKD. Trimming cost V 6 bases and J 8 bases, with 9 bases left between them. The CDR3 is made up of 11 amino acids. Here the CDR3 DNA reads TGTGCCATCAGCGACGACTCTACGCAGTATTTT. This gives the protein CAISDDSTQYF.

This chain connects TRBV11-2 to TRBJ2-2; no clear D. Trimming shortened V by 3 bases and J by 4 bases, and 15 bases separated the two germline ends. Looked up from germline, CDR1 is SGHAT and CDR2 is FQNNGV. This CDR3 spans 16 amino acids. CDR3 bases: TGTGCCAGCAGCTTGGCTGATGGGCCAGGCACCGGGGAGCTGTTTTTT. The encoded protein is CASSLADGPGTGELFF.

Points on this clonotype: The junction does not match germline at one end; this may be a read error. The CDR3 DNA is TGTACCAGCAGCCAATGGGACAGTAACTATGGCTACACCTTC. Its protein is CTSSQWDSNYGYTF. The genes are TRBV14 and TRBJ1-2; 7 bases map to TRBD1. Germline CDR1 SGHDN, CDR2 FVKESK. The CDR3 has 14 residues.

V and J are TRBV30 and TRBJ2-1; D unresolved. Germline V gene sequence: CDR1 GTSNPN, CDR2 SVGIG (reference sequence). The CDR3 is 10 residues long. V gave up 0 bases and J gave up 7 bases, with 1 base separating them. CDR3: CAWSVNEQFF. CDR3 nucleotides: TGTGCCTGGAGTGTAAATGAGCAGTTCTTC.

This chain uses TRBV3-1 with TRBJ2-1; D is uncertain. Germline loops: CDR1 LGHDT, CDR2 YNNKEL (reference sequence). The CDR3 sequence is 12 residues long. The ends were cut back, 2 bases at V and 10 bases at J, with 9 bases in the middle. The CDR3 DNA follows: TGTGCCAGCAGCCAAAATGTTAGCGAGCAGTTCTTC. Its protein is CASSQNVSEQFF.

The CDR3 loop is CASSLFFPAGSTDTQYF. The DNA of the CDR3 is TGTGCCAGCAGTTTATTTTTCCCGGCGGGGTCAACAGATACGCAGTATTTT. The rearrangement joins TRBV27 to TRBJ2-3; D is perhaps TRBD2 (6 bases). The germline V and J ends were trimmed by 1 base and 3 bases, with 17 bases remaining between them. Germline V gene sequence: CDR1 MNHEY, CDR2 SMNVEV (reference sequence). This CDR3 region has 17 residues.

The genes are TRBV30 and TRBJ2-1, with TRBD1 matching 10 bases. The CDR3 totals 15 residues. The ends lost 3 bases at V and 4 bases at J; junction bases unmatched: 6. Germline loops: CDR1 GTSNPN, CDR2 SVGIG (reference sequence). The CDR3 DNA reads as TGTGCCTGGAGCCTCGGGACAGGGGATTACAATGAGCAGTTCTTC. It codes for CAWSLGTGDYNEQFF. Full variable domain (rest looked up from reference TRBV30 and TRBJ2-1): SQTIHQWPATLVQPVGSPLSLECTVEGTSNPNLYWYRQAAGRGLQLLFYSVGIGQISSEVPQNLSASRPQDRQFILSSKKLLLSDSGFYLCAWSLGTGDYNEQFFGPGTRLTVL.